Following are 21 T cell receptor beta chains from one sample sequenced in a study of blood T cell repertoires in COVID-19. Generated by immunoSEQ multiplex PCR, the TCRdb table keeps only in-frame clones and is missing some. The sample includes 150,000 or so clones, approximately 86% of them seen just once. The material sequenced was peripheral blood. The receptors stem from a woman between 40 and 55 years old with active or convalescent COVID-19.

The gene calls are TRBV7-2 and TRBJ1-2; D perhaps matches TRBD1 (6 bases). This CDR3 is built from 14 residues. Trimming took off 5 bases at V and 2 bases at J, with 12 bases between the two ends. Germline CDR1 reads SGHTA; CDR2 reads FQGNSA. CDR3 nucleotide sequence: TGTGCCAGCAGCCCCCGGCAGGGGAACTATGGCTACACCTTC. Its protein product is CASSPRQGNYGYTF.

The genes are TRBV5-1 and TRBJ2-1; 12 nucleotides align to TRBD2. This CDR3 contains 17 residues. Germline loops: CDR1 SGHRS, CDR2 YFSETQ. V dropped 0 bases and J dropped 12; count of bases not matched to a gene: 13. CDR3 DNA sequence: TGCGCCAGCAGCTTGGGGATACCTAGCGGGGGGGGCCCAGGGCAGTTCTTC. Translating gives CASSLGIPSGGGPGQFF.

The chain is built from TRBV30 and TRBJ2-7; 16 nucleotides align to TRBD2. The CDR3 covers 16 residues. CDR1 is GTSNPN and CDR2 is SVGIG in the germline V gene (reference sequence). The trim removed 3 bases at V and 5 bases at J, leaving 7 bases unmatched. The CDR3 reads CAWSPPGLAGGNEQYF. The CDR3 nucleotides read TGTGCCTGGAGCCCTCCGGGACTAGCGGGAGGGAACGAGCAGTACTTC.

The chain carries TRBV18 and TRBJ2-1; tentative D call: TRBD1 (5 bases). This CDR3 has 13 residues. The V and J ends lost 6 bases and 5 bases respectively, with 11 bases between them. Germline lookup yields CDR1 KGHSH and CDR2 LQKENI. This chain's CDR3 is CASSPNRNNEQFF. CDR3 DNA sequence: TGTGCCAGCTCCCCCAACAGGAACAATGAGCAGTTCTTC.

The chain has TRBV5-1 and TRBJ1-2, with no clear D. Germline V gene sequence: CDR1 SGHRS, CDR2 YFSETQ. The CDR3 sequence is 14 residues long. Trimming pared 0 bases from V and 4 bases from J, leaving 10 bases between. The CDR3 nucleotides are TGCGCCAGCAGCTTGGCCGCGGGGAGCTATGGCTACACCTTC. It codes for CASSLAAGSYGYTF. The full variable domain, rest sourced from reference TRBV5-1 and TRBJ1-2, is KAGVTQTPRYLIKTRGQQVTLSCSPISGHRSVSWYQQTPGQGLQFLFEYFSETQRNKGNFPGRFSGRQFSNSRSEMNVSTLELGDSALYLCASSLAAGSYGYTFGSGTRLTVV.

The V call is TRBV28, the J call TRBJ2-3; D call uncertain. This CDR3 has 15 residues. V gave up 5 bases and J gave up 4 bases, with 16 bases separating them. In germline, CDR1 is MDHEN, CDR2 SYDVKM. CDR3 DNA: TGTGCCAGCAGTCAAGGCGGCGTAGTCGCAGATACGCAGTATTTT. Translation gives CASSQGGVVADTQYF.

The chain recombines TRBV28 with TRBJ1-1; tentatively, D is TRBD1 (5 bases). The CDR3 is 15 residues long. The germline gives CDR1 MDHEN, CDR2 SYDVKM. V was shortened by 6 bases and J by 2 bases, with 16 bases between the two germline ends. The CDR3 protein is CASRADIRPNTEAFF. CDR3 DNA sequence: TGTGCCAGCAGGGCGGACATTCGACCCAACACTGAAGCTTTCTTT.

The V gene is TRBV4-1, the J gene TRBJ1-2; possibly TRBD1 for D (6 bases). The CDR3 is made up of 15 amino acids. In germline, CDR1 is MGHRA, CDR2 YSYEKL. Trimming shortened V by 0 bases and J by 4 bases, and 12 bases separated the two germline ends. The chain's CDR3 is CASSQEVQGRYGYTF. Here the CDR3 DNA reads TGCGCCAGCAGCCAAGAGGTGCAGGGGCGCTATGGCTACACCTTC.

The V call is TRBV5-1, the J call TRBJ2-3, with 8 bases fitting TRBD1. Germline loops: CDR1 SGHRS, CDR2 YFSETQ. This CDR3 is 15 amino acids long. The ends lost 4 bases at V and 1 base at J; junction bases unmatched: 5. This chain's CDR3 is CASSHLGQGTDTQYF. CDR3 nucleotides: TGCGCCAGCAGCCACTTGGGACAGGGCACAGATACGCAGTATTTT.

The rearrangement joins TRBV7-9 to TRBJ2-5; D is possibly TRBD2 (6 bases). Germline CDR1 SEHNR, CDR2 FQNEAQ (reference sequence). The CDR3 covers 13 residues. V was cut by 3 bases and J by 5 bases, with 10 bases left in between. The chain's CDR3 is CASSFWGDETQYF. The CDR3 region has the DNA TGTGCCAGCAGCTTTTGGGGGGACGAGACCCAGTACTTC.

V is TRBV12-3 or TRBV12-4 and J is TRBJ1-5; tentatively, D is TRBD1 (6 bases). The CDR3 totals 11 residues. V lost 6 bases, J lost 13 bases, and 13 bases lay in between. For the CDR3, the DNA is TGTGCCAGCAGGGGGACAAGCGGTCAGCATTTT. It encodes CASRGTSGQHF.

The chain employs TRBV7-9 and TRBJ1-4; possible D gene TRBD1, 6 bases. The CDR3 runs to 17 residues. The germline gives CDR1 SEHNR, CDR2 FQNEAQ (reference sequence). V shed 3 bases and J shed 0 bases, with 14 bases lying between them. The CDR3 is CASSLDRGFATNEKLFF. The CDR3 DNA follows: TGTGCCAGCAGCTTGGACAGAGGGTTTGCAACTAATGAAAAACTGTTTTTT. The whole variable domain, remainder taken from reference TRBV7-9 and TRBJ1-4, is DTGVSQNPRHKITKRGQNVTFRCDPISEHNRLYWYRQTLGQGPEFLTYFQNEAQLEKSRLLSDRFSAERPKGSFSTLEIQRTEQGDSAMYLCASSLDRGFATNEKLFFGSGTQLSVL.

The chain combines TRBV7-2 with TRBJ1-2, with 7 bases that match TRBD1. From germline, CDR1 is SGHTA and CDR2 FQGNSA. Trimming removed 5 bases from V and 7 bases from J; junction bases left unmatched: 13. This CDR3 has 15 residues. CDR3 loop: CASSPEATGTGGYTF. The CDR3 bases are TGTGCCAGCAGCCCCGAGGCGACAGGGACCGGTGGCTACACCTTC. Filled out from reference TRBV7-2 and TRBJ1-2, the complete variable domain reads GAGVSQSPSNKVTEKGKDVELRCDPISGHTALYWYRQSLGQGLEFLIYFQGNSAPDKSGLPSDRFSAERTGGSVSTLTIQRTQQEDSAVYLCASSPEATGTGGYTFGSGTRLTVV.

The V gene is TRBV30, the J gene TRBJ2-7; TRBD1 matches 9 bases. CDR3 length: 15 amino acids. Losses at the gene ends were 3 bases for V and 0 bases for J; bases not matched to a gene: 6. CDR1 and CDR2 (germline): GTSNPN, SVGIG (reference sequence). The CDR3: CAWRIRDRDSYEQYF. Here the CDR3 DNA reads TGTGCCTGGAGGATCCGGGACAGGGACTCCTACGAGCAGTACTTC.

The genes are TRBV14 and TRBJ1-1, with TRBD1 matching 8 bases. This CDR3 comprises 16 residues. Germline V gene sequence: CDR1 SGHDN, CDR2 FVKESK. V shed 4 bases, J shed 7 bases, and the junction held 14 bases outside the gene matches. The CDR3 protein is CASSLTGGNQYLEAFF. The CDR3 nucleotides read TGTGCCAGCAGCCTAACAGGGGGAAACCAATATCTTGAAGCTTTCTTT.

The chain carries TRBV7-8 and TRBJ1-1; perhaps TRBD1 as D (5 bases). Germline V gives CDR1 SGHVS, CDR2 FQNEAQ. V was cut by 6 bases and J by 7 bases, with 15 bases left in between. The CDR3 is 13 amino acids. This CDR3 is CASRLDSPNEAFF. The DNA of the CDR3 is TGTGCCAGCAGGCTTGACAGCCCGAATGAAGCTTTCTTT.

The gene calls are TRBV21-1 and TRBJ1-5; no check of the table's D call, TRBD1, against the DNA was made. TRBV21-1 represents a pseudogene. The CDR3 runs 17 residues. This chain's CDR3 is CASRRGMGLYSNQPQHF. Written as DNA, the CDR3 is TGTGCCAGCAGGCGAGGCATGGGGCTATATAGCAATCAGCCCCAGCATTTT.

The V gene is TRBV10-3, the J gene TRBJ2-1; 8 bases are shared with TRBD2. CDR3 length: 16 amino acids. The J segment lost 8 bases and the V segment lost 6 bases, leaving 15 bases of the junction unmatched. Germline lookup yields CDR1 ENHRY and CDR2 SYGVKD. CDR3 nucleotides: TGTGCCATCAGCGGGGCCTTGGGACTAGTCGGCGATGAGCAGTTCTTC. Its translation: CAISGALGLVGDEQFF.

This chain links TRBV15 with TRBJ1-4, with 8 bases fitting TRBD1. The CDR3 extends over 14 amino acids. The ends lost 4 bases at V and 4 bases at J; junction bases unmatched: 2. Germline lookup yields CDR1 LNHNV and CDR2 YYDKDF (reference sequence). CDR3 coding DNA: TGTGCCACCAGCACGGGACAGGTTAATGAAAAACTGTTTTTT. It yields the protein CATSTGQVNEKLFF.

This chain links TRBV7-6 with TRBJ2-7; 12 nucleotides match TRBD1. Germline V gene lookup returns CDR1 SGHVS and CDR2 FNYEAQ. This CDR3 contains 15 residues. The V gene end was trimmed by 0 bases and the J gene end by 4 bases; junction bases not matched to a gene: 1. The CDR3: CASSLAGQGAYEQYF. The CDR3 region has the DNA TGTGCCAGCAGCTTAGCGGGACAGGGGGCGTACGAGCAGTACTTC.

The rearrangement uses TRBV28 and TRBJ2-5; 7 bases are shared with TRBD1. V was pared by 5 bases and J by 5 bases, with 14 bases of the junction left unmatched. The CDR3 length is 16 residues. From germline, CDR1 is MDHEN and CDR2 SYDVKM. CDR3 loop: CASSPGQTRSLETQYF. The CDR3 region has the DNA TGTGCCAGCAGTCCGGGACAGACAAGGTCCCTGGAGACCCAGTACTTC. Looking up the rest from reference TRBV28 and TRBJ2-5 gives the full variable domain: DVKVTQSSRYLVKRTGEKVFLECVQDMDHENMFWYRQDPGLGLRLIYFSYDVKMKEKGDIPEGYSVSREKKERFSLILESASTNQTSMYLCASSPGQTRSLETQYFGPGTRLLVL.